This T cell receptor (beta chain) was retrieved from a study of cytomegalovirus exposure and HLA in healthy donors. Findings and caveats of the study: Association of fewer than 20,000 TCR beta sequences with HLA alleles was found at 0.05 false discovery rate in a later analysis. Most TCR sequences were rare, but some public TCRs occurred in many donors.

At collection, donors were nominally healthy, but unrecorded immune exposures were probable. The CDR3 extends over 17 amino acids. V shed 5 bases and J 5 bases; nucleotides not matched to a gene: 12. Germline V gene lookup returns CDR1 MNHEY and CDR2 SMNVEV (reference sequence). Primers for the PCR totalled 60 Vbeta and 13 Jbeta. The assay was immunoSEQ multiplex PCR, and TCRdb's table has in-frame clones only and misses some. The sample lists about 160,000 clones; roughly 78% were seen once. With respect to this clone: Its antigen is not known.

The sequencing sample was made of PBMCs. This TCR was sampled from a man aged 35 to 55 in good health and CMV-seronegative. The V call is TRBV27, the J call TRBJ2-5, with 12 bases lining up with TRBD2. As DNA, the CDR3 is TGTGCCAGCAGTCCCCTAGCGGGAGGGCCACCTCGGGAGACCCAGTACTTC. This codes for CASSPLAGGPPRETQYF.